This T cell receptor (beta chain) emerged from a study of cytomegalovirus exposure and HLA in healthy donors. A note on this clone: Other DNA sequences in this specimen translate into the identical CDR3.

Researchers ran the PCR with 60 Vbeta and 13 Jbeta primers. Method: immunoSEQ multiplex PCR; TCRdb's copy keeps in-frame clones and lacks some. The table includes roughly 120,000 clones, 77% detected once. Germline CDR1 reads SNHLY; CDR2 reads FYNNEI. Trimming cost V 8 bases and J 10 bases, with 14 bases left between them. CDR3 length equals 11 residues. This TCR derives from a woman between 40 and 55 years old in good health and CMV-seropositive. The V call is TRBV2, the J call TRBJ1-2; D gene uncertain. Sequenced material: PBMCs. This CDR3 is CASVYSQDYTF. CDR3 DNA: TGTGCCAGCGTGTATAGCCAAGACTACACCTTC. The variable domain in full, completed from reference TRBV2 and TRBJ1-2, reads EPEVTQTPSHQVTQMGQEVILRCVPISNHLYFYWYRQILGQKVEFLVSFYNNEISEKSEIFDDQFSVERPDGSNFTLKIRSTKLEDSAMYFCASVYSQDYTFGSGTRLTVV.